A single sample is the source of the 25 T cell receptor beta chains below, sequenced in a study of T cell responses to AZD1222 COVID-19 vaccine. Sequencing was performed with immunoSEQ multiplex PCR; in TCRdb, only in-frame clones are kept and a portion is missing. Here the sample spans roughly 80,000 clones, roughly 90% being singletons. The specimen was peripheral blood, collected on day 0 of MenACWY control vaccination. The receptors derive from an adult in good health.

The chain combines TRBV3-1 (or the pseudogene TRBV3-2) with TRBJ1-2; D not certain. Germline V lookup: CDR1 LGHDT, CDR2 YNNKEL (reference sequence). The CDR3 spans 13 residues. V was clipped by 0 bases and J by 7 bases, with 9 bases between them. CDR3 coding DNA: TGTGCCAGCAGCCAAGAGCGTAGGGCTGGCTACACCTTC. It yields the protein CASSQERRAGYTF.

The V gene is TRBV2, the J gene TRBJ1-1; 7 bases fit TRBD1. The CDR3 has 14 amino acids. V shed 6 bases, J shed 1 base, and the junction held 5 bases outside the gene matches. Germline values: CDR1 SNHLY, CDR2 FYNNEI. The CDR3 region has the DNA TGTGCCAGCAGGGGGAGACAGGGGAACACTGAAGCTTTCTTT. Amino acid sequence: CASRGRQGNTEAFF.

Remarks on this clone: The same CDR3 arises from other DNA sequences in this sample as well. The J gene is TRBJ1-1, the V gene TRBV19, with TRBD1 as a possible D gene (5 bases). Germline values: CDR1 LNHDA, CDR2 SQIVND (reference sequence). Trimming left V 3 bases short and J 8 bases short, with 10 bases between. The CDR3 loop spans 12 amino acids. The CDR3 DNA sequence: TGTGCCAGTAGTATTTTTGGGACGGAAGCTTTCTTT. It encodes CASSIFGTEAFF.

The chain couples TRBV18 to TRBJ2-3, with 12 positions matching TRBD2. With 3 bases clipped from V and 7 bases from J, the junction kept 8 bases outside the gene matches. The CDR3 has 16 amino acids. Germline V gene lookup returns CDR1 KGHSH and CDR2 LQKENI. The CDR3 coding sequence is TGTGCCAGCTCACCTACGACTAGCGGGAGACGGAATACGCAGTATTTT. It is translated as CASSPTTSGRRNTQYF.

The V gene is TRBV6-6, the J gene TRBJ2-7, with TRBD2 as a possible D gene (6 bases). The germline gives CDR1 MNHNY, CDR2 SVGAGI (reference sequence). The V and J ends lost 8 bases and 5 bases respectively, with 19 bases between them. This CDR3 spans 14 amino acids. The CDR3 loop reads CASGNAGPPDEQYF. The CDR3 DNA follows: TGTGCCAGCGGTAATGCGGGACCCCCGGACGAGCAGTACTTC.

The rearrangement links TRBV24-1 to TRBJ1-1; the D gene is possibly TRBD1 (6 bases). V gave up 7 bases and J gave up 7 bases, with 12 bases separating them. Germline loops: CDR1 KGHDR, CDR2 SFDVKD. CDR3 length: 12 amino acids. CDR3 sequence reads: CATSHREGEAFF. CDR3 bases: TGTGCCACCAGCCACAGGGAGGGTGAAGCTTTCTTT.

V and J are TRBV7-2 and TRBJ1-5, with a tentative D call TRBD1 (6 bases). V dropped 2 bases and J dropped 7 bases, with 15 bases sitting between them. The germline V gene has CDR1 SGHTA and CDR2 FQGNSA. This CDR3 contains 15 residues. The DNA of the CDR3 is TGTGCCAGCAGCTTAAAGGCAGGGGTGGAGCAGCCCCAGCATTTT. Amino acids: CASSLKAGVEQPQHF. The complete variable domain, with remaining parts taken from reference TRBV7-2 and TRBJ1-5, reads GAGVSQSPSNKVTEKGKDVELRCDPISGHTALYWYRQSLGQGLEFLIYFQGNSAPDKSGLPSDRFSAERTGGSVSTLTIQRTQQEDSAVYLCASSLKAGVEQPQHFGDGTRLSIL.

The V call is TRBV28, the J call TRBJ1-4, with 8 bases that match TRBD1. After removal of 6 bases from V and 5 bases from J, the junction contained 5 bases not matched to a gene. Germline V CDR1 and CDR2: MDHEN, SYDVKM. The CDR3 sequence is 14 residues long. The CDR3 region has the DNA TGTGCCAGCAGGGGAACAGGGGGAAATGAAAAACTGTTTTTT. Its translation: CASRGTGGNEKLFF.

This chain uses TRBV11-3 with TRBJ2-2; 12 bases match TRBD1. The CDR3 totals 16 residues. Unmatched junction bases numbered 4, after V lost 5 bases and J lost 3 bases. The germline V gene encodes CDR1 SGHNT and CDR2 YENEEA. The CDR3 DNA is TGTGCCAGCAGCCCGGGACAGGGGGCCGACACCGGGGAGCTGTTTTTT. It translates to CASSPGQGADTGELFF.

CDR3 loop: CASSFIAGEGNTQYF. For the CDR3, the DNA is TGTGCCAGCAGCTTTATAGCGGGAGAAGGGAATACGCAGTATTTT. The chain combines TRBV7-2 with TRBJ2-3; 9 bases align to TRBD2. This CDR3 has 15 amino acids. Germline CDR1 is SGHTA and CDR2 is FQGNSA. Trimming at V came to 3 bases and at J to 7 bases, leaving 8 bases not matched to a gene.

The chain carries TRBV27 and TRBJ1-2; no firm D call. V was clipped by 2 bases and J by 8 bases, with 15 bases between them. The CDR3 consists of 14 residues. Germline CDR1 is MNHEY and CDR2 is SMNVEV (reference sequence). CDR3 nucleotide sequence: TGTGCCAGCAGTTTACGGAGAGGGTTGCAAGGCTACACCTTC. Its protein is CASSLRRGLQGYTF.

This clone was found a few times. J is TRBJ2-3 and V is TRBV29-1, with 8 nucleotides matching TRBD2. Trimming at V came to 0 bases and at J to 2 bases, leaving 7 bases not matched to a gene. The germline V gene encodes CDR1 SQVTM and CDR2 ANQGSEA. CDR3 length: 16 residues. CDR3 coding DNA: TGCAGCGTTGAAGATCCTAGCGGGCATTACACAGATACGCAGTATTTT. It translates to CSVEDPSGHYTDTQYF.

The CDR3 loop is CASSRQTEGFHGYTF. CDR3 nucleotide sequence: TGTGCCAGCAGTCGACAGACGGAGGGGTTCCATGGCTACACCTTC. This chain uses TRBV28 with TRBJ1-2; maybe TRBD1 (5 bases). From germline, CDR1 is MDHEN and CDR2 SYDVKM. The CDR3 loop spans 15 amino acids. Trimming cost V 5 bases and J 6 bases, with 19 bases left between them.

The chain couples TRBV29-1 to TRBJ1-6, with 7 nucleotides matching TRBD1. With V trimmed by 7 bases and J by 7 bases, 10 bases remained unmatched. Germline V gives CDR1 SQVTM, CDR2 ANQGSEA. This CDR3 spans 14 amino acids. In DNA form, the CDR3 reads TGCAGCGCAACTTATGGGACAGAGAATTCACCCCTCCACTTT. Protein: CSATYGTENSPLHF.

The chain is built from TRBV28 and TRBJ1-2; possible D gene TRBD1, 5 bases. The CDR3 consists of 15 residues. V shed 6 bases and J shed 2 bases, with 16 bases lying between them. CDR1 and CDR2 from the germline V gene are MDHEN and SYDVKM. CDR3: CASRLYEQANYGYTF. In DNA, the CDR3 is TGTGCCAGCAGGCTATACGAACAGGCGAACTATGGCTACACCTTC.

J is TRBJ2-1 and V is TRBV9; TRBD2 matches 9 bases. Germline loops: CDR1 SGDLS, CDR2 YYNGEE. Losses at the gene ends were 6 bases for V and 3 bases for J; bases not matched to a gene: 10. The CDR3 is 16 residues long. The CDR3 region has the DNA TGTGCCAGCACCAAAGCCCTAGCGGGGATCTACAATGAGCAGTTCTTC. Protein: CASTKALAGIYNEQFF. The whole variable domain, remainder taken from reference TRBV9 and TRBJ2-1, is DSGVTQTPKHLITATGQRVTLRCSPRSGDLSVYWYQQSLDQGLQFLIQYYNGEERAKGNILERFSAQQFPDLHSELNLSSLELGDSALYFCASTKALAGIYNEQFFGPGTRLTVL.

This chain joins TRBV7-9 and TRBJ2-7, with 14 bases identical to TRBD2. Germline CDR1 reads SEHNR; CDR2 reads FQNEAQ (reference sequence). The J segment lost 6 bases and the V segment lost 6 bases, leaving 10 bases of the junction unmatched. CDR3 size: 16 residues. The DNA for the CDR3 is TGTGCCAGCAGACCGGGACTAGCGGGAGTAATAGGCGAGCAGTACTTC. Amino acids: CASRPGLAGVIGEQYF.

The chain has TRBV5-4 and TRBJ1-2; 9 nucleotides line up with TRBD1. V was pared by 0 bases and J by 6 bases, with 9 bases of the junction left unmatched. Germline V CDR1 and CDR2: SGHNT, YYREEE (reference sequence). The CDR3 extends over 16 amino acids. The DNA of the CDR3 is TGTGCCAGCAGCTTGGGCTTTAACCGGGACAGGGATGGCTACACCTTC. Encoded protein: CASSLGFNRDRDGYTF.

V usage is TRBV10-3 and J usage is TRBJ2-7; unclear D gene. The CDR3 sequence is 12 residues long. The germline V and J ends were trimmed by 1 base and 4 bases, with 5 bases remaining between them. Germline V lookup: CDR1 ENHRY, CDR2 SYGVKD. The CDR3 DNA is TGTGCCATCAGTGAGTATTCTTACGAGCAGTACTTC. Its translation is CAISEYSYEQYF.

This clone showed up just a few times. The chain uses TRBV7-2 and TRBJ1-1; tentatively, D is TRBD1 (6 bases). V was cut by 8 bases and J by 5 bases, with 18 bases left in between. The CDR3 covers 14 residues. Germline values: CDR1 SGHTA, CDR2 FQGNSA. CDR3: CASQRGGLATEAFF. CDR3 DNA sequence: TGTGCCAGCCAACGGGGGGGGCTGGCGACTGAAGCTTTCTTT. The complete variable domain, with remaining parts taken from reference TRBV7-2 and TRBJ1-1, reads GAGVSQSPSNKVTEKGKDVELRCDPISGHTALYWYRQSLGQGLEFLIYFQGNSAPDKSGLPSDRFSAERTGGSVSTLTIQRTQQEDSAVYLCASQRGGLATEAFFGQGTRLTVV.

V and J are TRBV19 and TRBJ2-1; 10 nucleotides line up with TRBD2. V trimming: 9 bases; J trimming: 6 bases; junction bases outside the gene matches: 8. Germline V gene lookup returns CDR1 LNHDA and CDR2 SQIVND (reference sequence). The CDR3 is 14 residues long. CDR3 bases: TGTGCCAGCCGGTCTAGCGGGAGTTTCAATGAGCAGTTCTTC. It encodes CASRSSGSFNEQFF.

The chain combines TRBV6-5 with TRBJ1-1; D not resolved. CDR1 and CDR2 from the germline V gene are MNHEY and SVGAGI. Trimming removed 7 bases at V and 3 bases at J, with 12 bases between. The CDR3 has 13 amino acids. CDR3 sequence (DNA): TGTGCCAGCATTGCCCCCCCTGACACTGAAGCTTTCTTT. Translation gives CASIAPPDTEAFF.

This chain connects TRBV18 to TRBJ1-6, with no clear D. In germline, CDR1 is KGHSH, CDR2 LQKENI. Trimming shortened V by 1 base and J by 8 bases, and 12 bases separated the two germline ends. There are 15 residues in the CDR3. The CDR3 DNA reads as TGTGCCAGCTCACCACTAAGGGAAGCAGATTCACCCCTCCACTTT. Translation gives CASSPLREADSPLHF. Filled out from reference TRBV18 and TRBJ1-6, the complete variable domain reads NAGVMQNPRHLVRRRGQEARLRCSPMKGHSHVYWYRQLPEEGLKFMVYLQKENIIDESGMPKERFSAEFPKEGPSILRIQQVVRGDSAAYFCASSPLREADSPLHFGNGTRLTVT.

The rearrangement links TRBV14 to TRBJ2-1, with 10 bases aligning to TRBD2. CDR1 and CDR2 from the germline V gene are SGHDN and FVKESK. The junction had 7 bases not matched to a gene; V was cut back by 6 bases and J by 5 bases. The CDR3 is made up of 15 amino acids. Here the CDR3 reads CASRFSGRRNNEQFF. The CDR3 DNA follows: TGTGCCAGCAGGTTTAGCGGGAGGCGCAACAATGAGCAGTTCTTC. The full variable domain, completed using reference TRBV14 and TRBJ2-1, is EAGVTQFPSHSVIEKGQTVTLRCDPISGHDNLYWYRRVMGKEIKFLLHFVKESKQDESGMPNNRFLAERTGGTYSTLKVQPAELEDSGVYFCASRFSGRRNNEQFFGPGTRLTVL.

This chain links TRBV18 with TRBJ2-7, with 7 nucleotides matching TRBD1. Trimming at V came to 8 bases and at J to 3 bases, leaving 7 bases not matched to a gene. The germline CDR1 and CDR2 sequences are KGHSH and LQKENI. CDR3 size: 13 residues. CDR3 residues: CASTQGTDYEQYF. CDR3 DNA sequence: TGTGCCAGCACACAGGGGACGGACTACGAGCAGTACTTC.